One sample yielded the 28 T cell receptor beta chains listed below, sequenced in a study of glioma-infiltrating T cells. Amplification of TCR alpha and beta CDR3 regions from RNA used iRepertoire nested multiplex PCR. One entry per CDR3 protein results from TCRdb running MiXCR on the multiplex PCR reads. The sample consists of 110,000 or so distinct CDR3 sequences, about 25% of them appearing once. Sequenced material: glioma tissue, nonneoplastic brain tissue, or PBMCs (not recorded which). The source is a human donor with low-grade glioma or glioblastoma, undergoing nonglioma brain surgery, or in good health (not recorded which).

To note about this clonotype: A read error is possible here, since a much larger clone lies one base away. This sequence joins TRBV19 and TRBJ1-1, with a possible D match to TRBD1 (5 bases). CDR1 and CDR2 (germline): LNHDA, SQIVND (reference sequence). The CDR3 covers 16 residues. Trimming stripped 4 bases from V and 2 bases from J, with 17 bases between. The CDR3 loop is CASSRYIGTVNTEAFF. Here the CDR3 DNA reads TGTGCCAGTAGTAGATACATAGGGACCGTCAACACTGAAGCTTTCTTT.

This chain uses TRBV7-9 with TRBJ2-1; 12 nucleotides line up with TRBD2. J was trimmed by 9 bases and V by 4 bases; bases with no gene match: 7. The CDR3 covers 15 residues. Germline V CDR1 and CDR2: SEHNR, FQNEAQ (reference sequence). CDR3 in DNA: TGTGCCAGCAGCTATCGACTAGCGGGAGTCAGTGAGCAGTTCTTC. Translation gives CASSYRLAGVSEQFF.

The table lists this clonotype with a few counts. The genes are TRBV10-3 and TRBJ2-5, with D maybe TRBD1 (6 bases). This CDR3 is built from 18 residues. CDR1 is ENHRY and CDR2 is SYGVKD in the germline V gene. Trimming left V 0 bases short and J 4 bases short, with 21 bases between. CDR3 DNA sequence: TGTGCCATCAGTGAGTCCCCGATTGAGCTACAGGGCCGAGAGACCCAGTACTTC. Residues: CAISESPIELQGRETQYF.

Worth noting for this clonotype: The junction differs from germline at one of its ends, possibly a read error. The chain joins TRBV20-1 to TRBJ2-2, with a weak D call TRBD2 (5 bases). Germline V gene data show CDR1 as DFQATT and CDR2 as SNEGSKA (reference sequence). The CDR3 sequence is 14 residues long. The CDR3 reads CSVSGKGNTGELFF. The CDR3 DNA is TGCAGTGTTTCCGGGAAAGGGAACACAGGGGAGCTGTTTTTT.

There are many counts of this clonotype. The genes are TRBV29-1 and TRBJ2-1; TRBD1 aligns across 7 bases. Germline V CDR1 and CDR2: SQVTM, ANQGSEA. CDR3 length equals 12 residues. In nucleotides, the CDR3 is TGCAAGGCCGGGACAGTGGACGATGAGCAGTTCTTC. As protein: CKAGTVDDEQFF.

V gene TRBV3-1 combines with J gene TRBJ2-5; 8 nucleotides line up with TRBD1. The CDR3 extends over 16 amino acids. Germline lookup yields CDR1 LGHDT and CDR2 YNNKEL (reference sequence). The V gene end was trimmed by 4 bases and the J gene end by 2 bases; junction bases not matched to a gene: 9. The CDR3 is CASSRRAGGSQETQYF. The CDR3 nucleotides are TGTGCCAGCAGCCGAAGGGCAGGGGGCTCACAAGAGACCCAGTACTTC.

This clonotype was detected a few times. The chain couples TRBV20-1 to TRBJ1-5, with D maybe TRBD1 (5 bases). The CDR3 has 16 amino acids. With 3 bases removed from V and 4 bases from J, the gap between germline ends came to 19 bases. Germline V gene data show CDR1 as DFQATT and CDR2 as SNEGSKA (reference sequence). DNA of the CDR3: TGCAGTGCTAGGGCAAAAGGACATACCCCAAATCAGCCCCAGCATTTT. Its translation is CSARAKGHTPNQPQHF.

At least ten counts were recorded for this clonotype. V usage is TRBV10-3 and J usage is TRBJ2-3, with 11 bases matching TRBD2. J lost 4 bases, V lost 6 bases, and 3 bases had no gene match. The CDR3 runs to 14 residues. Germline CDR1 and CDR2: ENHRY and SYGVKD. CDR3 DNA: TGTGCCATCAGCCCACTAGCGGGAGCAGATACGCAGTATTTT. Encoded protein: CAISPLAGADTQYF.

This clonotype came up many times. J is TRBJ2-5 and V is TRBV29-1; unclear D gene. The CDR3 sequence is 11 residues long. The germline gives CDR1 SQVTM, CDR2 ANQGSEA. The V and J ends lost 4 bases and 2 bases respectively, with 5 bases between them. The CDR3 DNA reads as TGCAGCGTTGTTGGTCAAGAGACCCAGTACTTC. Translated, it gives CSVVGQETQYF.

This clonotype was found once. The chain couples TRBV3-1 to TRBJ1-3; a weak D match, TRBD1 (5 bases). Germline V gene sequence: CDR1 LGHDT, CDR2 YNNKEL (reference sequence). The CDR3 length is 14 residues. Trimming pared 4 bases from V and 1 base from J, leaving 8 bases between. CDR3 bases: TGTGCCAGCAGCCTTCGGACATCTGGAAACACCATATATTTT. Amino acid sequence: CASSLRTSGNTIYF.

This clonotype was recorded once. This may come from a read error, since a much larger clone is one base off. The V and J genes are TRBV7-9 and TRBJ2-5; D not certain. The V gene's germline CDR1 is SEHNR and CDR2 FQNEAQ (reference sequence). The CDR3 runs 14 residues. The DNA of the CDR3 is TGTGCCAGCATCTTAGGGCTGACCCAAGAGACCCAGTACTTC. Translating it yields CASILGLTQETQYF.

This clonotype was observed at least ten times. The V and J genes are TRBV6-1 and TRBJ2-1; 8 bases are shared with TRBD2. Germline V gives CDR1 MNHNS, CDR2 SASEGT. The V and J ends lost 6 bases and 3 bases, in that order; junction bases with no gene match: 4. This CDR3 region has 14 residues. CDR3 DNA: TGTGCCAGCAGAGGCGGGAGGCGCTACAATGAGCAGTTCTTC. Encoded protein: CASRGGRRYNEQFF.

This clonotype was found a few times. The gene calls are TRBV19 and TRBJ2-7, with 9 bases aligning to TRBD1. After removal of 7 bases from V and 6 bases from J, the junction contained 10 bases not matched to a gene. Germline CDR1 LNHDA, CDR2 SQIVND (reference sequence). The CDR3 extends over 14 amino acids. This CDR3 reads CASKIGTGSTEQYF. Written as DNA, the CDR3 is TGTGCCAGTAAGATCGGGACAGGGAGTACCGAGCAGTACTTC.

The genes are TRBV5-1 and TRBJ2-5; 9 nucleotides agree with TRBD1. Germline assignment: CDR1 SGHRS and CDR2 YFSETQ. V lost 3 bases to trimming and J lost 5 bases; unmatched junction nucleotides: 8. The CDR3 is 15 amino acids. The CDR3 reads CASSSNTGGGETQYF. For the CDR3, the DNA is TGCGCCAGCAGCTCGAATACAGGGGGCGGTGAGACCCAGTACTTC.

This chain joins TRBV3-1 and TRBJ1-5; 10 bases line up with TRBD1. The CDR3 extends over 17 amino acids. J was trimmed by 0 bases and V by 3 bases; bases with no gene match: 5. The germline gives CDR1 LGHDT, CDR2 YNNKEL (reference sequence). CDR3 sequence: CASSQTGQGYSNQPQHF. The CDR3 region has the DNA TGTGCCAGCAGCCAGACGGGACAGGGGTATAGCAATCAGCCCCAGCATTTT.

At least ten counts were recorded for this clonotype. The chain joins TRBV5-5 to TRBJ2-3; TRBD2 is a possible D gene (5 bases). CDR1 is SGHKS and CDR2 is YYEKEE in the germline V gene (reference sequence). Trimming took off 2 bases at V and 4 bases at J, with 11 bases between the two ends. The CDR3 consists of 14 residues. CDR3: CASSLGGAPDTQYF. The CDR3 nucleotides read TGTGCCAGCAGCTTAGGAGGAGCGCCAGATACGCAGTATTTT.

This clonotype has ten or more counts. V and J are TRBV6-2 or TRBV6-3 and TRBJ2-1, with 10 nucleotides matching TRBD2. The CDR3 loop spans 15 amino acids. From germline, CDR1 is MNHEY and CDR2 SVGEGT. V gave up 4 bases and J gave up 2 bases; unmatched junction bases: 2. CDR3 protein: CASSLGTSAYNEQFF. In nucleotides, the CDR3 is TGTGCCAGCAGTTTAGGGACTAGCGCCTACAATGAGCAGTTCTTC.

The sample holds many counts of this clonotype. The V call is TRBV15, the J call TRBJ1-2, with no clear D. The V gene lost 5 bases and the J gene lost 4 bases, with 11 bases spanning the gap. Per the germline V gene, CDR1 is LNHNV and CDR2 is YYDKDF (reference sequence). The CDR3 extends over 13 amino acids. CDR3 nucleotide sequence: TGTGCCACCAGCTACGACGGCATCTATGGCTACACCTTC. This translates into CATSYDGIYGYTF.

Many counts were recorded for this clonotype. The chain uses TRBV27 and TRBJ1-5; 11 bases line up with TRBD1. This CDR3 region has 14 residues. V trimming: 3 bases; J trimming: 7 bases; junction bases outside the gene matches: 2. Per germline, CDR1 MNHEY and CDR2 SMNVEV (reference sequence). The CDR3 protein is CASSLGQGVQPQHF. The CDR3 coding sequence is TGTGCCAGCAGTTTGGGACAGGGGGTCCAGCCCCAGCATTTT.

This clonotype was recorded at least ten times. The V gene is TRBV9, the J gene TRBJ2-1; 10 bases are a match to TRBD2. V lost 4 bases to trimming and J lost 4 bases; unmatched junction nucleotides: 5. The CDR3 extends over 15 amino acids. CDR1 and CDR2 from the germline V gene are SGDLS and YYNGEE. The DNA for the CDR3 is TGTGCCAGCAGCTCTCTAGCGGGAGCTTACAATGAGCAGTTCTTC. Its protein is CASSSLAGAYNEQFF.

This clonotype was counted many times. CDR3 amino acids: CASSEGLAGADTQYF. The DNA for the CDR3 is TGTGCCAGCAGTGAGGGACTAGCGGGAGCAGATACGCAGTATTTT. This chain links TRBV6-4 with TRBJ2-3, with 14 bases lining up with TRBD2. The CDR3 is 15 amino acids. V shed 3 bases, J shed 4 bases, and the junction held 0 bases outside the gene matches. Per the germline V gene, CDR1 is MRHNA and CDR2 is SNTAGT.

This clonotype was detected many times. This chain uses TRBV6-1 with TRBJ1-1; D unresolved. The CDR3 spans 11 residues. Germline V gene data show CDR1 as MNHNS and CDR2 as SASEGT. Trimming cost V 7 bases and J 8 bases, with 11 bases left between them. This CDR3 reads CASKDLLEAFF. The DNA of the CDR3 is TGTGCCAGCAAGGATCTACTAGAAGCTTTCTTT.

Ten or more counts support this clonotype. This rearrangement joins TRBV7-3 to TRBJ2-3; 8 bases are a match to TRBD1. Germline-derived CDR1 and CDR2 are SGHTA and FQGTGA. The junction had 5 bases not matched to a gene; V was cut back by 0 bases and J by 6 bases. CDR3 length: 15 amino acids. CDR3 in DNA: TGTGCCAGCAGCTTAACTCCGACAGGGGTTGATACGCAGTATTTT. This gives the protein CASSLTPTGVDTQYF.

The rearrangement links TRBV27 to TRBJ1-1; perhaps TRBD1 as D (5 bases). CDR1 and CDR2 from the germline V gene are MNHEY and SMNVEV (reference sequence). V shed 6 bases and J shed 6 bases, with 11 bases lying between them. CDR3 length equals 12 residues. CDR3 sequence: CASRGDSAEAFF. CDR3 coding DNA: TGTGCCAGCAGGGGAGACAGCGCTGAAGCTTTCTTT.

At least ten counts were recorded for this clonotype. In nucleotides, the CDR3 is TGTGCCAGCTGGTCGGCAGATACGCAGTATTTT. Translation gives CASWSADTQYF. The chain joins TRBV2 to TRBJ2-3; D unclear. The germline CDR1 and CDR2 sequences are SNHLY and FYNNEI. This CDR3 has 11 residues. V shed 8 bases and J shed 4 bases, with 7 bases lying between them.

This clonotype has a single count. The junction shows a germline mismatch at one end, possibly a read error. The CDR3 loop reads CAINESSNELANEILFF. The CDR3 nucleotides read TGTGCCATCAATGAGTCGTCCAACGAGCTTGCTAATGAAATACTGTTTTTT. This sequence joins TRBV10-3 and TRBJ1-4; D is undetermined. The germline V gene has CDR1 ENHRY and CDR2 SYGVKD. The CDR3 is 17 residues long.

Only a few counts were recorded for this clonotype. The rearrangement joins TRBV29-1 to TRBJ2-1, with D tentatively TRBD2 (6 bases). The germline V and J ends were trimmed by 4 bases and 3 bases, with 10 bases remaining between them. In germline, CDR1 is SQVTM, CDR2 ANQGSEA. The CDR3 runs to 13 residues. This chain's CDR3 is CSVARTIYNEQFF. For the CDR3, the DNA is TGCAGCGTTGCACGGACTATCTACAATGAGCAGTTCTTC.

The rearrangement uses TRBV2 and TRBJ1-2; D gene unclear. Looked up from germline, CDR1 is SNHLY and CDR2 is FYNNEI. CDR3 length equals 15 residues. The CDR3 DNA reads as TGTGTTAGCAGTGATGTGCCAGACCTTAACTATGGCTACACCTTC. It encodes CVSSDVPDLNYGYTF.